The 20 T cell receptor beta chains below come from one sample, sequenced in a study of PD-L1 blockade in urothelial cancer. TCRdb's table, derived via immunoSEQ multiplex PCR, lists solely in-frame clones and lacks some. Of tens of thousands of clones listed, 90% are singletons. The source material was PBMCs, sampled around atezolizumab (anti-PD-L1) treatment. These receptors all stem from a man aged 60 to 69 with urothelial cancer.

The chain is built from TRBV2 and TRBJ1-1; D may be TRBD1 (6 bases). Trimming shortened V by 6 bases and J by 0 bases, and 11 bases separated the two germline ends. This CDR3 comprises 14 residues. Per germline, CDR1 SNHLY and CDR2 FYNNEI. This CDR3 reads CASSMTGLNTEAFF. The CDR3 DNA is TGTGCCAGCAGCATGACAGGCCTGAACACTGAAGCTTTCTTT.

This chain links TRBV11-2 with TRBJ2-7; 8 bases align to TRBD2. This CDR3 is built from 15 residues. Germline values: CDR1 SGHAT, CDR2 FQNNGV. After removal of 3 bases from V and 2 bases from J, the junction contained 6 bases not matched to a gene. The CDR3 protein is CASSLTSVMPYEQYF. CDR3 in DNA: TGTGCCAGCAGCTTGACTAGCGTTATGCCCTACGAGCAGTACTTC.

The rearrangement joins TRBV5-1 to TRBJ2-1, with TRBD2 identical over 11 bases. The CDR3 is 16 amino acids. The junction had 3 bases not matched to a gene; V was cut back by 0 bases and J by 4 bases. Germline V lookup: CDR1 SGHRS, CDR2 YFSETQ. DNA of the CDR3: TGCGCCAGCAGCTTGGAGGCTAGCGGGGGGTACAATGAGCAGTTCTTC. Translated, it gives CASSLEASGGYNEQFF.

V usage is TRBV10-3 and J usage is TRBJ1-5, with D perhaps matching TRBD1 (6 bases). The CDR3 has 13 residues. V dropped 10 bases and J dropped 3 bases, with 13 bases sitting between them. CDR1 is ENHRY and CDR2 is SYGVKD in the germline V gene. CDR3 bases: TGTGCCACCCGACAGGTTCTCAATCAGCCCCAGCATTTT. Its protein product is CATRQVLNQPQHF.

J is TRBJ2-3 and V is TRBV7-2; 7 bases are a match to TRBD1. This CDR3 has 13 residues. Germline CDR1 and CDR2: SGHTA and FQGNSA. Losses at the gene ends were 1 base for V and 5 bases for J; bases not matched to a gene: 0. CDR3 residues: CASSLDRGDTQYF. In nucleotides, the CDR3 is TGTGCCAGCAGCTTAGACAGGGGAGATACGCAGTATTTT.

This clone was seen a handful of times. This chain links TRBV10-3 with TRBJ1-3, with TRBD1 as a possible D gene (5 bases). CDR1 and CDR2 (germline): ENHRY, SYGVKD. CDR3 length: 17 amino acids. With 7 bases removed from V and 0 bases from J, the gap between germline ends came to 19 bases. The CDR3 is CAINGAQALSSGNTIYF. CDR3 bases: TGTGCCATCAATGGGGCTCAGGCGCTTTCCTCTGGAAACACCATATATTTT.

The V and J genes are TRBV30 and TRBJ2-1, with 7 bases that match TRBD1. The CDR3 runs 15 residues. Per germline, CDR1 GTSNPN and CDR2 SVGIG (reference sequence). V was clipped by 0 bases and J by 6 bases; unmatched bases: 8. Here the CDR3 reads CAWSVRVRGINEQFF. The CDR3 bases are TGTGCCTGGAGTGTACGCGTCAGGGGGATCAATGAGCAGTTCTTC.

The rearrangement links TRBV9 to TRBJ1-1; D may be TRBD1 (5 bases). V was clipped by 2 bases and J by 1 base, with 9 bases between them. The CDR3 has 14 amino acids. Per the germline V gene, CDR1 is SGDLS and CDR2 is YYNGEE. CDR3 coding DNA: TGTGCCAGCAGCGTCGGACAAAGGAACACTGAAGCTTTCTTT. Protein product: CASSVGQRNTEAFF.

The V call is TRBV4-2, the J call TRBJ2-1, with 8 nucleotides matching TRBD1. This CDR3 contains 14 residues. Germline V gives CDR1 LGHNA, CDR2 YNFKEQ. Trimming took 4 bases from V and 5 from J; bases not matched to a gene: 4. The CDR3 loop is CASSPRGLDNEQFF. CDR3 DNA: TGTGCCAGCAGCCCCAGGGGGCTAGACAATGAGCAGTTCTTC.

The chain uses TRBV28 and TRBJ1-1; 7 bases align to TRBD1. Germline CDR1 is MDHEN and CDR2 is SYDVKM. The junction had 4 bases not matched to a gene; V was cut back by 6 bases and J by 3 bases. The CDR3 has 13 residues. The CDR3 here is CASSLTGDTEAFF. In nucleotides, the CDR3 is TGTGCCAGCAGCCTCACAGGGGACACTGAAGCTTTCTTT. The full variable domain, completed using reference TRBV28 and TRBJ1-1, is DVKVTQSSRYLVKRTGEKVFLECVQDMDHENMFWYRQDPGLGLRLIYFSYDVKMKEKGDIPEGYSVSREKKERFSLILESASTNQTSMYLCASSLTGDTEAFFGQGTRLTVV.

This chain joins TRBV19 and TRBJ1-2; 7 bases match TRBD1. CDR3 size: 14 residues. J lost 8 bases, V lost 1 base, and 7 bases had no gene match. Germline-derived CDR1 and CDR2 are LNHDA and SQIVND (reference sequence). CDR3 region: CASSIVKGAEGYTF. CDR3 nucleotides: TGTGCCAGTAGTATAGTCAAGGGGGCGGAAGGCTACACCTTC.

The chain couples TRBV7-9 to TRBJ2-7, with D possibly being TRBD1 (5 bases). V lost 1 base and J lost 2, with 6 bases in between. The CDR3 spans 13 residues. Germline V gives CDR1 SEHNR, CDR2 FQNEAQ (reference sequence). CDR3 DNA: TGTGCCAGCAGCTTAGGACAGCCCTACGAGCAGTACTTC. This translates into CASSLGQPYEQYF.

The CDR3 is CASSPPTLYEQYF. The CDR3 DNA reads TGTGCCAGCTCACCCCCCACTCTTTACGAGCAGTACTTC. The chain carries TRBV18 and TRBJ2-7; D gene ambiguous. CDR3 length equals 13 residues. Germline assignment: CDR1 KGHSH and CDR2 LQKENI. V lost 3 bases, J lost 4 bases, and 10 bases lay in between.

This chain joins TRBV28 and TRBJ2-7, with D perhaps TRBD1 (5 bases). The V gene lost 0 bases and the J gene lost 1 base, with 10 bases spanning the gap. From germline, CDR1 is MDHEN and CDR2 SYDVKM. The CDR3 sequence is 15 residues long. The CDR3 spells CASSLWQGESYEQYF. CDR3 bases: TGTGCCAGCAGTTTATGGCAGGGTGAATCCTACGAGCAGTACTTC. The variable domain in full, completed from reference TRBV28 and TRBJ2-7, reads DVKVTQSSRYLVKRTGEKVFLECVQDMDHENMFWYRQDPGLGLRLIYFSYDVKMKEKGDIPEGYSVSREKKERFSLILESASTNQTSMYLCASSLWQGESYEQYFGPGTRLTVT.

This chain joins TRBV5-6 and TRBJ2-7; 7 bases are shared with TRBD2. Germline trimming cut 4 bases from V and 3 bases from J; bases unmatched to any gene: 10. The germline V gene encodes CDR1 SGHDT and CDR2 YYEEEE. This CDR3 region has 15 residues. As DNA, the CDR3 is TGTGCCAGCAGCGTATTATCTACTAGCGTCTACGAGCAGTACTTC. Translation gives CASSVLSTSVYEQYF.

The gene calls are TRBV11-2 and TRBJ2-7, with D possibly TRBD2 on 5 matching bases. The germline gives CDR1 SGHAT, CDR2 FQNNGV. CDR3 length: 17 residues. V was cut by 4 bases and J by 4 bases, with 23 bases left in between. This CDR3 is CASSSFSGKWVWYEQYF. DNA of the CDR3: TGTGCCAGCAGCTCCTTCTCCGGGAAATGGGTTTGGTACGAGCAGTACTTC.

The chain joins TRBV9 to TRBJ2-1; 7 nucleotides align to TRBD2. The CDR3 runs 16 residues. Per germline, CDR1 SGDLS and CDR2 YYNGEE. Trimming removed 3 bases from V and 5 bases from J; junction bases left unmatched: 11. CDR3 amino acids: CASSASGNQLNNEQFF. The CDR3 DNA sequence: TGTGCCAGCAGCGCCAGCGGGAATCAGCTCAACAATGAGCAGTTCTTC.

The chain recombines TRBV12-5 with TRBJ1-5; D might be TRBD1 (6 bases). CDR3 length: 17 amino acids. V lost 8 bases, J lost 1 base, and 21 bases lay in between. CDR1 LGHNT and CDR2 FRNRAP come from the germline V gene. The CDR3 here is CASLIPPGTGSNQPQHF. Written as DNA, the CDR3 is TGTGCTAGTCTTATCCCCCCGGGAACAGGGAGCAATCAGCCCCAGCATTTT. Variable domain in full (rest from reference TRBV12-5 and TRBJ1-5): DARVTQTPRHKVTEMGQEVTMRCQPILGHNTVFWYRQTMMQGLELLAYFRNRAPLDDSGMPKDRFSAEMPDATLATLKIQPSEPRDSAVYFCASLIPPGTGSNQPQHFGDGTRLSIL.

This clone appeared a single time. This sequence joins TRBV15 and TRBJ2-3; the match to TRBD2 covers 7 bases. Germline-derived CDR1 and CDR2 are LNHNV and YYDKDF (reference sequence). Trimming took 5 bases from V and 4 from J; bases not matched to a gene: 9. The length of the CDR3 is 15 residues. CDR3 nucleotide sequence: TGTGCCACCAGCGGTGGGGGAGGGCTTGCAGATACGCAGTATTTT. Translation: CATSGGGGLADTQYF.

V gene TRBV6-1 combines with J gene TRBJ2-5; D might be TRBD2 (5 bases). The CDR3 has 12 amino acids. V shed 6 bases and J shed 7 bases, with 12 bases lying between them. Germline loops: CDR1 MNHNS, CDR2 SASEGT. CDR3 protein: CASRRGRGTQYF. The CDR3 DNA follows: TGTGCCAGCAGACGAGGGAGAGGGACCCAGTACTTC.